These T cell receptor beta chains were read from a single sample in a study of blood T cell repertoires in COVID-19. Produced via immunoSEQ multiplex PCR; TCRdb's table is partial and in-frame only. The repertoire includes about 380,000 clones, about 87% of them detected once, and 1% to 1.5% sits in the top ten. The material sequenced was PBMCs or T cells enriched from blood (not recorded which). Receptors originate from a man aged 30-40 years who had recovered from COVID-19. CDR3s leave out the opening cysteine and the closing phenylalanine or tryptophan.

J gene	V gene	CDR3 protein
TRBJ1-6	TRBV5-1	ASSLRQGGNSPLH
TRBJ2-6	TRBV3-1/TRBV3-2	ASSQVLNTGANVLT
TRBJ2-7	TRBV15	ATSRDRWWAGQAYEQY
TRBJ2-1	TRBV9	ASTQTGGWNEQF
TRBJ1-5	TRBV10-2	ASSDQGNQPQH
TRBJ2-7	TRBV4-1	ASSPNPLRGAGYEQY
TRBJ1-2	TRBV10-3	ATRDRGENYGYT
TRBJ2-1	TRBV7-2	ASSLPGFHEQF
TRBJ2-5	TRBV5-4	ASSLADQETQY
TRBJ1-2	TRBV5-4	ASSLPGQGAKGYT
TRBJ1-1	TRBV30	ACTTGGTEAF
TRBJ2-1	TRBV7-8	ASTHPGYYNEQF
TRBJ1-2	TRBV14	ASSQDRGQAGNYGYT
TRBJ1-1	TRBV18	ASSPRGTFLLGPEAF
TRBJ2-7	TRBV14	ASSQAIGRANEQY
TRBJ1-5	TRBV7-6	ASSLTPGNNQPQH
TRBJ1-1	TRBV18	ASSRGQNTNTEAF
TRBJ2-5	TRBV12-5	ASGLVPRTQY
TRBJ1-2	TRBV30	AWRPQGGQLYGYT
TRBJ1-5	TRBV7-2	ASSLVGAGNQPQH
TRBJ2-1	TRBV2	ANNSGGLVDEQF
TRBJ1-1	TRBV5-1	ASSFRQGEGTEAF
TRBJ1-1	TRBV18	ASSPGGTGPTEAF
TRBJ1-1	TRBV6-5	ASSYSTGGTEAF
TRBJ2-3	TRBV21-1	ASSKPDSSTSTDTQY
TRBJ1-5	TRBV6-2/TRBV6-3	ASSYGTERRPQH
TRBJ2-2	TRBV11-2	ASSSGFVPGELF
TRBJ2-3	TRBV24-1	ATRATDTDTQY
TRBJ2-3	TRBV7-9	ASSIASGPTDTQY
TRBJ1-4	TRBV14	ASSPMETGTGAANEKLF
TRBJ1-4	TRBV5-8	ASSLGQFNEKLF
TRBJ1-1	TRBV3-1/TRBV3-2	ASSQAGVTEAF
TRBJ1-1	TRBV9	ASSVEGARTEAF
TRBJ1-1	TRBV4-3	ASSTRQGLNTEAF
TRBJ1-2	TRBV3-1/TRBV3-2	ASKGVDGYT
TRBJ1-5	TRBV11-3	ASSSLFPGQGLYSNQPQH
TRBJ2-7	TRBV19	ASSIGGDSFYEQY
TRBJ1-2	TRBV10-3	AISEGREGYGYT
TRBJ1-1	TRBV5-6	ASSLVRQTEAF
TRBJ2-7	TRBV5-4	ASSSGDEQY
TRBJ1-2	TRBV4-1	ASSQISGGYT
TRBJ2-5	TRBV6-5	ASSFSGAQETQY
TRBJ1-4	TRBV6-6	ASSYSGSGREKLF
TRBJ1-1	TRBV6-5	ASSYETGLNTEAF
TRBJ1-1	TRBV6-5	ASSRQINTEAF
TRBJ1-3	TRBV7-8	ASRESGDRGRVTDTIY
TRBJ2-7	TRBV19	ASSISLAGDRSSYEQY
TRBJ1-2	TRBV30	ALPNGGLTANYGYT